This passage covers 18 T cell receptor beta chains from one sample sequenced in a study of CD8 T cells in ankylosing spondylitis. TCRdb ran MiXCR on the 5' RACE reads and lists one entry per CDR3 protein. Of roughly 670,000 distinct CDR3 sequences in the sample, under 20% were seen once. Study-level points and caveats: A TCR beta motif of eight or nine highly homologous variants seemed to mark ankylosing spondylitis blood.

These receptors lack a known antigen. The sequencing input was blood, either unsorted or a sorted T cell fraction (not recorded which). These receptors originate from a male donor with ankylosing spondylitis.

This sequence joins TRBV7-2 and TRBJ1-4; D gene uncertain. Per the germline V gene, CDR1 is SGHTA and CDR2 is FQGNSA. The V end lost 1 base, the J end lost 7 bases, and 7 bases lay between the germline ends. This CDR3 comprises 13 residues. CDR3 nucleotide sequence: TGTGCCAGCAGCTTAGAAACGGGTGAAAAACTGTTTTTT. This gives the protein CASSLETGEKLFF.

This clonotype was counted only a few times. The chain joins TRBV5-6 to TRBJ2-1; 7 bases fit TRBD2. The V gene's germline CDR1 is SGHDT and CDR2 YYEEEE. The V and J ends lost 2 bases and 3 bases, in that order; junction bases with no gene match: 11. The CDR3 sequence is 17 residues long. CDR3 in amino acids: CASSFSRLADIYNEQFF. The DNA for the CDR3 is TGTGCCAGCAGCTTTTCCCGACTAGCTGACATCTACAATGAGCAGTTCTTC.

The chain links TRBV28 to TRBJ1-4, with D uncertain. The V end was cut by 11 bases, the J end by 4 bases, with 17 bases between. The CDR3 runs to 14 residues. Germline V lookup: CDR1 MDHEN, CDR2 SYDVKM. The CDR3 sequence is CAAGGAAGNEKLFF. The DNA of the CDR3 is TGTGCCGCCGGTGGCGCAGCCGGTAATGAAAAACTGTTTTTT. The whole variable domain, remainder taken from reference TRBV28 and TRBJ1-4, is DVKVTQSSRYLVKRTGEKVFLECVQDMDHENMFWYRQDPGLGLRLIYFSYDVKMKEKGDIPEGYSVSREKKERFSLILESASTNQTSMYLCAAGGAAGNEKLFFGSGTQLSVL.

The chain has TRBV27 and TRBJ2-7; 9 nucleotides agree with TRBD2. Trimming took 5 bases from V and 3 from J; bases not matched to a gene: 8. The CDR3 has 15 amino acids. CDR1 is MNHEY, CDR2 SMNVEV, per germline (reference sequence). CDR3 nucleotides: TGTGCCAGCAGTATCGAACTAGCGGGTGTCTACGAGCAGTACTTC. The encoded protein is CASSIELAGVYEQYF.

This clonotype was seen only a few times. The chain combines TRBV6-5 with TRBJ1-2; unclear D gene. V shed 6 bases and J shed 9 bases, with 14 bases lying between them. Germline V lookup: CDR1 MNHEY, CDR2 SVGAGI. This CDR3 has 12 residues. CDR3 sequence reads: CASSRGASSYTF. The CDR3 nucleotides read TGTGCCAGCAGCCGCGGTGCGTCTAGCTACACCTTC.

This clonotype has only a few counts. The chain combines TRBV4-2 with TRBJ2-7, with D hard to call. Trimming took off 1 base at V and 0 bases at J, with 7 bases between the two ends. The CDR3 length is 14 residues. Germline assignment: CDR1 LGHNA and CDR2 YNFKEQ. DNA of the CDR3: TGTGCCAGCAGCCAAGGGATAAGCTCCTACGAGCAGTACTTC. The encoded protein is CASSQGISSYEQYF.

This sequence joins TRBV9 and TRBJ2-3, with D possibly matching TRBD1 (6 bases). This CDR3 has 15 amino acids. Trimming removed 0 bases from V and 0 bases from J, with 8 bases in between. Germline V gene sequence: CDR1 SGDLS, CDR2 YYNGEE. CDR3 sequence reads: CASSVAQGSTDTQYF. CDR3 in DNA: TGTGCCAGCAGCGTAGCACAGGGAAGCACAGATACGCAGTATTTT. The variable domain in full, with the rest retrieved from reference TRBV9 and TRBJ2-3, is DSGVTQTPKHLITATGQRVTLRCSPRSGDLSVYWYQQSLDQGLQFLIQYYNGEERAKGNILERFSAQQFPDLHSELNLSSLELGDSALYFCASSVAQGSTDTQYFGPGTRLTVL.

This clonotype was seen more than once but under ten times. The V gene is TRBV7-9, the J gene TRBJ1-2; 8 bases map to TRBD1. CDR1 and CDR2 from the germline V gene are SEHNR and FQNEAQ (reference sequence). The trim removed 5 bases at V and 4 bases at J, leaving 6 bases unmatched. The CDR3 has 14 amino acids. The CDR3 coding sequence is TGTGCCAGCAGCAACCAGGGGGCGTCCTATGGCTACACCTTC. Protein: CASSNQGASYGYTF.

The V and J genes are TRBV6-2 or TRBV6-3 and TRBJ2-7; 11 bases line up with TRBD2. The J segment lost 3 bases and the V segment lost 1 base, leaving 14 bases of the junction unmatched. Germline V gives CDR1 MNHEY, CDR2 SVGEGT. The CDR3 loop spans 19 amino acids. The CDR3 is CASSYLGRGGTSGFYEQYF. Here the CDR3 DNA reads TGTGCCAGCAGTTACTTGGGTCGCGGAGGGACTAGCGGCTTCTACGAGCAGTACTTC.

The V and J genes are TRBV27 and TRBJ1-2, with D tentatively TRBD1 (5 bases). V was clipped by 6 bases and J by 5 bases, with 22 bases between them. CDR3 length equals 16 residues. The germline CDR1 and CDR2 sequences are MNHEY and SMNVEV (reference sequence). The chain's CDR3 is CASSLGDGSDLYGYTF. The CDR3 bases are TGTGCCAGCAGCCTAGGGGACGGATCGGACCTTTATGGCTACACCTTC.

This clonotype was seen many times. The CDR3 loop reads CASSKERGTVPYEQYF. DNA for the CDR3: TGTGCCAGCAGCAAAGAACGGGGGACAGTGCCCTACGAGCAGTACTTC. V and J are TRBV21-1 and TRBJ2-7; the table names TRBD1, a call not compared with the DNA. TRBV21-1 is deemed a pseudogene. This CDR3 has 16 amino acids.

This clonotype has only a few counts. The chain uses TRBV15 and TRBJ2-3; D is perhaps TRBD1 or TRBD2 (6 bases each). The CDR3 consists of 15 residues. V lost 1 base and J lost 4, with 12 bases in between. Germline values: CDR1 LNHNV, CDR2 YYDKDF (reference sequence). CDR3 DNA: TGTGCCACCAGCAGAGTAGGGGGGTACGCAGATACGCAGTATTTT. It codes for CATSRVGGYADTQYF.

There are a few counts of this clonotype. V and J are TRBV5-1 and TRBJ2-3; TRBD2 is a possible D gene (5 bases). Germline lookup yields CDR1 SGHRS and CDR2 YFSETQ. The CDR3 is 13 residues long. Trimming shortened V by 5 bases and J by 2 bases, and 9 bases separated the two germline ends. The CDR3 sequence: CASRGAITDTQYF. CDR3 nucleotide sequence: TGCGCCAGCAGGGGAGCGATCACAGATACGCAGTATTTT. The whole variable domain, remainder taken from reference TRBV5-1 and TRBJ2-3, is KAGVTQTPRYLIKTRGQQVTLSCSPISGHRSVSWYQQTPGQGLQFLFEYFSETQRNKGNFPGRFSGRQFSNSRSEMNVSTLELGDSALYLCASRGAITDTQYFGPGTRLTVL.

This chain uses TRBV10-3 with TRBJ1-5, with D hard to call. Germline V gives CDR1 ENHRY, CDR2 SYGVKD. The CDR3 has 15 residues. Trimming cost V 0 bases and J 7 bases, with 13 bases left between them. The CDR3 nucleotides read TGTGCCATCAGTGAGTCGGCACGGGGAGGACAGCCCCAGCATTTT. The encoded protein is CAISESARGGQPQHF.

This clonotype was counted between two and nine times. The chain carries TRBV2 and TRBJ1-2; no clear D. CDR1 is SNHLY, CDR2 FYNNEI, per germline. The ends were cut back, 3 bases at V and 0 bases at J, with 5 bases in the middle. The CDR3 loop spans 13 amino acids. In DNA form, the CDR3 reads TGTGCCAGCAGTGACAACTCTAACTATGGCTACACCTTC. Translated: CASSDNSNYGYTF.

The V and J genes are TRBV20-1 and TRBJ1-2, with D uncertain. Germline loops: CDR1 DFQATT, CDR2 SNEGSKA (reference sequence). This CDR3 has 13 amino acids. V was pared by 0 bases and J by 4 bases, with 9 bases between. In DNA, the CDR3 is TGCAGTGCTAGAGATTCGCTCCTCTATGGCTACACCTTC. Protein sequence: CSARDSLLYGYTF.

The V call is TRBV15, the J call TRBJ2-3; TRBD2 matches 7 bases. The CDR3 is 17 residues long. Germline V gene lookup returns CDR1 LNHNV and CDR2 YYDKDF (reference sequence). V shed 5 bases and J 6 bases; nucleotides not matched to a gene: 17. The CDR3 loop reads CATSGPKRSGTRDTQYF. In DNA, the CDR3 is TGTGCCACCAGCGGACCCAAGAGGAGCGGGACTCGGGATACGCAGTATTTT.

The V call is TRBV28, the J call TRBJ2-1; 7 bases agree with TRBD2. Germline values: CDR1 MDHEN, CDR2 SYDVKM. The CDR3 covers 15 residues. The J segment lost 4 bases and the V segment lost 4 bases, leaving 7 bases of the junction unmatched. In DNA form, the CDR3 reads TGTGCCAGCAGTTCGGCCCAGCGGGATTACAATGAGCAGTTCTTC. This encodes CASSSAQRDYNEQFF.